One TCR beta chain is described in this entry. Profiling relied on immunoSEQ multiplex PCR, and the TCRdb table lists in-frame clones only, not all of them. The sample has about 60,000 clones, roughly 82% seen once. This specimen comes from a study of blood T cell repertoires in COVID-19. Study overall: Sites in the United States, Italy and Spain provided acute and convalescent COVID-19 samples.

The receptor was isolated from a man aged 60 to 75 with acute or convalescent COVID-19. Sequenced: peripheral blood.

The CDR3 DNA is TGTGCCAGCAGCTACAGGACGGCCTATAATTCACCCCTCCACTTT. Its translation is CASSYRTAYNSPLHF. The gene calls are TRBV5-8 and TRBJ1-6; tentative D call: TRBD1 (5 bases). The V and J ends lost 3 bases and 2 bases respectively, with 9 bases between them. Germline CDR1 and CDR2: SGHTS and YDEGEE. The CDR3 covers 15 residues.